The TCR beta chain described here comes from a study of OX40 agonist ivuxolimab in advanced cancers. At the level of the study: Antecedent anti-PD-1, anti-PD-L1 or anti-CTLA-4 therapy was permissible, with 30% to 50% having received some. One patient with hepatocellular carcinoma and two with cutaneous melanoma, three in all, had partial responses.

The CDR3 has 16 amino acids. Germline V gene sequence: CDR1 SGHVS, CDR2 FQNEAQ. V lost 1 base, J lost 2 bases, and 13 bases lay in between. Details on this clone: Its antigen is unidentified.

Generated by immunoSEQ multiplex PCR, the TCRdb table keeps only in-frame clones and is missing some. The sample carries roughly 60,000 clones, 70% to 90% recorded once. Overall study findings and caveats: Researchers did not establish what antigens the expanded peripheral T cells target.

The input for sequencing was CD4+ or CD8+ T cells sorted from blood, taken in a trial of the OX40 agonist ivuxolimab. This rearrangement joins TRBV7-8 to TRBJ2-3; D is unresolved. The origin of this receptor is an adult with an advanced solid tumor such as melanoma, head and neck, liver or kidney cancer. This CDR3 reads CASSLEGQTLTDTQYF. CDR3 nucleotide sequence: TGTGCCAGCAGCTTAGAAGGGCAGACACTCACAGATACGCAGTATTTT.